The 20 T cell receptor beta chains listed next were all sequenced from one sample in a study of blood T cell repertoires in COVID-19. Measured with immunoSEQ multiplex PCR; TCRdb has only the in-frame clones, and not every one. This sample has 130,000 to 150,000 clones, with about four fifths found just once. The sample comprised peripheral blood. These receptors were obtained from a human donor with acute or convalescent COVID-19. The donor label of this sample is uncertain.

This clone has only a few counts. The chain joins TRBV5-5 to TRBJ2-7; D is unresolved. The germline V gene encodes CDR1 SGHKS and CDR2 YYEKEE (reference sequence). V dropped 2 bases and J dropped 3 bases, with 9 bases sitting between them. The CDR3 contains 13 residues. The CDR3 region has the DNA TGTGCCAGCAGCTTCCTCAGTCTCTACGAGCAGTACTTC. Amino acids: CASSFLSLYEQYF.

CDR3 residues: CASGLNSGGEDTEAFF. In nucleotides, the CDR3 is TGTGCTAGTGGTTTGAATTCAGGGGGCGAGGACACTGAAGCTTTCTTT. The chain carries TRBV12-5 and TRBJ1-1, with 8 nucleotides matching TRBD1. The CDR3 has 16 amino acids. V trimming: 2 bases; J trimming: 3 bases; junction bases outside the gene matches: 8. The germline V gene encodes CDR1 LGHNT and CDR2 FRNRAP.

CDR3 DNA: TGTGCCAGCAGCTATAGGACAGGGAACACTGAAGCTTTCTTT. Protein sequence: CASSYRTGNTEAFF. The chain couples TRBV11-2 to TRBJ1-1, with 7 bases that match TRBD1. The CDR3 spans 14 residues. Per the germline V gene, CDR1 is SGHAT and CDR2 is FQNNGV. Trimming cost V 4 bases and J 1 base; bases outside gene matches: 3.

The V and J genes are TRBV5-1 and TRBJ2-1; maybe TRBD2 (5 bases). The CDR3 extends over 14 amino acids. The germline V gene has CDR1 SGHRS and CDR2 YFSETQ. V was shortened by 4 bases and J by 3 bases, with 11 bases between the two germline ends. The CDR3 nucleotides read TGCGCCAGCAGCCCTGGACTTATCTACAATGAGCAGTTCTTC. Its translation: CASSPGLIYNEQFF.

The chain couples TRBV24-1 to TRBJ1-2; D call uncertain. V lost 5 bases to trimming and J lost 2 bases, with 5 bases between them. Germline V gene data show CDR1 as KGHDR and CDR2 as SFDVKD. The CDR3 loop spans 12 amino acids. The CDR3 spells CATSASNYGYTF. For the CDR3, the DNA is TGTGCCACCAGTGCCTCCAACTATGGCTACACCTTC.

The chain recombines TRBV21-1 with TRBJ2-1; the listed D gene, TRBD2, was not tested against the DNA. TRBV21-1 is designated a pseudogene. This CDR3 region has 16 residues. CDR3 nucleotide sequence: TGTGCCAGCAGCAAAATCGAGACTAGCGGGGGGGATGAGCAGTTCTTC. Translating it yields CASSKIETSGGDEQFF.

The chain employs TRBV10-3 and TRBJ1-6, with 7 bases lining up with TRBD1. Germline values: CDR1 ENHRY, CDR2 SYGVKD. V lost 3 bases, J lost 9 bases, and 5 bases stayed unmatched. The CDR3 spans 14 residues. The CDR3 region is CAISDQGVGSPLHF. For the CDR3, the DNA is TGTGCCATCAGTGACCAGGGGGTAGGTTCACCCCTCCACTTT.

The V call is TRBV10-3, the J call TRBJ2-3; 12 nucleotides agree with TRBD2. V was clipped by 10 bases and J by 3 bases; unmatched bases: 14. The CDR3 covers 17 residues. The germline CDR1 and CDR2 sequences are ENHRY and SYGVKD. The DNA of the CDR3 is TGTGCCACGTCGCCTACTAGCGGGGGGATGTGGACAGATACGCAGTATTTT. Translating it yields CATSPTSGGMWTDTQYF.

The genes are TRBV11-2 and TRBJ1-4, with 7 bases fitting TRBD1. V shed 5 bases and J 3 bases; nucleotides not matched to a gene: 6. In germline, CDR1 is SGHAT, CDR2 FQNNGV. The CDR3 extends over 15 amino acids. CDR3 sequence (DNA): TGTGCCAGCAGCCAGGAGGGGGCTCCTAATGAAAAACTGTTTTTT. Protein: CASSQEGAPNEKLFF.

This chain links TRBV5-1 with TRBJ1-1; D gene ambiguous. Trimming cost V 1 base and J 0 bases, with 10 bases left between them. CDR1 is SGHRS and CDR2 is YFSETQ in the germline V gene. This CDR3 has 15 amino acids. For the CDR3, the DNA is TGCGCCAGCAGCTTGATTTGGGGAGTGAACACTGAAGCTTTCTTT. Protein: CASSLIWGVNTEAFF.

The V and J genes are TRBV5-1 and TRBJ1-1; 8 bases map to TRBD1. The CDR3 extends over 15 amino acids. V gave up 4 bases and J gave up 1 base; unmatched junction bases: 6. Germline loops: CDR1 SGHRS, CDR2 YFSETQ. The CDR3 region is CASSPGQGPNTEAFF. The CDR3 nucleotides read TGCGCCAGCAGCCCCGGACAGGGCCCGAACACTGAAGCTTTCTTT.

The chain uses TRBV4-1 and TRBJ1-1; D remains unclear. V dropped 0 bases and J dropped 5 bases, with 16 bases sitting between them. The CDR3 is 16 amino acids. Germline V gene lookup returns CDR1 MGHRA and CDR2 YSYEKL. CDR3 nucleotide sequence: TGCGCCAGCAGCCAAGAGAGGGTCCCCCTTAAGACTGAAGCTTTCTTT. Its translation is CASSQERVPLKTEAFF.

This chain joins TRBV6-5 and TRBJ2-7, with 9 bases matching TRBD1. The V segment lost 0 bases and the J segment 2 bases; nucleotides outside the gene matches: 2. Germline V gene data show CDR1 as MNHEY and CDR2 as SVGAGI. The CDR3 has 15 residues. The CDR3 loop reads CASSYSGQGAYEQYV. CDR3 nucleotides: TGTGCCAGCAGTTACTCGGGACAGGGAGCCTACGAGCAGTACGTC.

The V call is TRBV6-5, the J call TRBJ1-2, with 8 positions matching TRBD1. CDR1 and CDR2 from the germline V gene are MNHEY and SVGAGI. Unmatched junction bases numbered 7, after V lost 6 bases and J lost 4 bases. The CDR3 is 14 amino acids. CDR3 DNA sequence: TGTGCCAGCAGGACCCGACAGGGGATCTATGGCTACACCTTC. Amino acids: CASRTRQGIYGYTF.

This chain joins TRBV30 and TRBJ2-1; TRBD1 matches 7 bases. The CDR3 extends over 14 amino acids. V lost 3 bases and J lost 1; bases outside the gene matches: 3. Per the germline V gene, CDR1 is GTSNPN and CDR2 is SVGIG (reference sequence). This chain's CDR3 is CAWRTQGSYNEQFF. CDR3 coding DNA: TGTGCCTGGAGAACACAGGGGTCCTACAATGAGCAGTTCTTC.

This clone occurred once. DNA of the CDR3: TGTGCCTGGACCCTCCGGGACAGCTATGGCTACACCTTC. It codes for CAWTLRDSYGYTF. The genes are TRBV30 and TRBJ1-2; 7 bases map to TRBD1. This CDR3 is 13 amino acids long. J gave up 4 bases and V 4 bases, and 6 bases lay outside the gene matches. The V gene's germline CDR1 is GTSNPN and CDR2 SVGIG (reference sequence).

The chain has TRBV24-1 and TRBJ2-2, with 8 bases fitting TRBD2. V shed 7 bases and J 2 bases; nucleotides not matched to a gene: 11. This CDR3 region has 17 residues. CDR1 is KGHDR and CDR2 is SFDVKD in the germline V gene. As DNA, the CDR3 is TGTGCCACCAGCCCGGGGGGGCTGACGGAAAACACCGGGGAGCTGTTTTTT. It translates to CATSPGGLTENTGELFF.

The chain employs TRBV6-5 and TRBJ2-7; D is ambiguous. This CDR3 is built from 15 residues. Deletions cut 0 bases from V and 5 bases from J, with 14 bases between. Germline V gene sequence: CDR1 MNHEY, CDR2 SVGAGI. As DNA, the CDR3 is TGTGCCAGCAGTTACTCGAGTGGTTATAGTAACGAGCAGTACTTC. Translation gives CASSYSSGYSNEQYF.

The chain couples TRBV5-4 to TRBJ2-1, with a weak D call TRBD2 (5 bases). The CDR3 spans 15 residues. Trimming removed 0 bases at V and 8 bases at J, with 15 bases between. Germline CDR1 reads SGHNT; CDR2 reads YYREEE (reference sequence). The CDR3 DNA reads TGTGCCAGCAGCTTGGGAGGGCTGGCCAGTCATGAGCAGTTCTTC. Translation gives CASSLGGLASHEQFF. Based on the CDR3 plus reference TRBV5-4 and TRBJ2-1, the full variable domain is ETGVTQSPTHLIKTRGQQVTLRCSSQSGHNTVSWYQQALGQGPQFIFQYYREEENGRGNFPPRFSGLQFPNYSSELNVNALELDDSALYLCASSLGGLASHEQFFGPGTRLTVL.

The genes are TRBV29-1 and TRBJ1-1, with 11 bases that match TRBD1. With 5 bases clipped from V and 11 bases from J, the junction kept 19 bases outside the gene matches. Germline CDR1 reads SQVTM; CDR2 reads ANQGSEA. The CDR3 is 16 residues long. Written as DNA, the CDR3 is TGCAGCGTTTCGTCCCGGGACAGGGGGTTACAGCCTAAGGCTTTCTTT. Translation: CSVSSRDRGLQPKAFF.